Below, 7 T cell receptor beta chains from the same sample are listed, as sequenced in a study of OX40 agonist ivuxolimab in advanced cancers. Profiled with immunoSEQ multiplex PCR; TCRdb holds only in-frame clones, not every one. The sample has about 67,000 clones; under 90% are singletons. The specimen was CD4+ or CD8+ T cells sorted from blood, collected in a trial of the OX40 agonist ivuxolimab. Every receptor here comes from an adult with an advanced solid tumor such as melanoma, head and neck, liver or kidney cancer.

The chain has TRBV2 and TRBJ2-1; tentatively, D is TRBD1 (6 bases). V lost 3 bases to trimming and J lost 4 bases, with 7 bases between them. The V gene's germline CDR1 is SNHLY and CDR2 FYNNEI. The CDR3 has 13 amino acids. The CDR3 is CASSEDRYNEQFF. The DNA of the CDR3 is TGTGCCAGCAGTGAGGACAGATACAATGAGCAGTTCTTC.

The V call is TRBV7-2, the J call TRBJ1-2, with D maybe TRBD1 (5 bases). CDR3 length: 15 amino acids. The germline V gene has CDR1 SGHTA and CDR2 FQGNSA. Trimming took 3 bases from V and 0 from J, leaving 11 bases between them. As DNA, the CDR3 is TGTGCCAGCAGCTTGGAGGGGAAGGCTAACTATGGCTACACCTTC. Protein: CASSLEGKANYGYTF.

V usage is TRBV6-4 and J usage is TRBJ2-3; TRBD2 matches 11 bases. The V gene's germline CDR1 is MRHNA and CDR2 SNTAGT. V lost 4 bases to trimming and J lost 0 bases; unmatched junction nucleotides: 0. This CDR3 spans 15 amino acids. Written as DNA, the CDR3 is TGTGCCAGCAGTGCTAGCGGGGGGAGCACAGATACGCAGTATTTT. Translation: CASSASGGSTDTQYF.

This clone occurred once. V and J are TRBV5-1 and TRBJ2-7; 10 bases agree with TRBD2. CDR1 and CDR2 from the germline V gene are SGHRS and YFSETQ. With 0 bases clipped from V and 0 bases from J, the junction kept 3 bases outside the gene matches. The CDR3 spans 16 residues. DNA for the CDR3: TGCGCCAGCAGCTTGGTGGCTAGCGGGAGCTCCTACGAGCAGTACTTC. Amino acid sequence: CASSLVASGSSYEQYF.

J is TRBJ1-4 and V is TRBV5-8, with 9 bases matching TRBD1. CDR1 SGHTS and CDR2 YDEGEE come from the germline V gene. With V trimmed by 1 base and J by 8 bases, 6 bases remained unmatched. The CDR3 spans 15 residues. The CDR3 bases are TGTGCCAGCAGCTTGCGTCAGGGACAGGGCGAAAAACTGTTTTTT. Protein product: CASSLRQGQGEKLFF.

The chain couples TRBV19 to TRBJ1-6, with 8 bases lining up with TRBD1. The CDR3 runs 14 residues. Trimming cost V 4 bases and J 8 bases; bases outside gene matches: 4. Germline CDR1 is LNHDA and CDR2 is SQIVND (reference sequence). DNA of the CDR3: TGTGCCAGTAGTAGACAGGGGATGGATTCACCCCTCCACTTT. It translates to CASSRQGMDSPLHF.

The chain is built from TRBV9 and TRBJ1-3; 10 bases fit TRBD1. This CDR3 is 16 amino acids long. Per the germline V gene, CDR1 is SGDLS and CDR2 is YYNGEE. Losses at the gene ends were 4 bases for V and 9 bases for J; bases not matched to a gene: 13. CDR3 DNA: TGTGCCAGCAGCTCCGGACAGGGGGTATCTAGGGGCACCATATATTTT. Its translation is CASSSGQGVSRGTIYF.